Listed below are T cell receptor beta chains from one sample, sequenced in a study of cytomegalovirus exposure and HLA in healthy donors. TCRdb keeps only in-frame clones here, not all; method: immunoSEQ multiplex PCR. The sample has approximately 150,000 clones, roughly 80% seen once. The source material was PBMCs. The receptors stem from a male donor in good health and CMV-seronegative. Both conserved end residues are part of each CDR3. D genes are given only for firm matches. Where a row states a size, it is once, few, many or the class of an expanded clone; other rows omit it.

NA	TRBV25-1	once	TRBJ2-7	TGTGCCAGCAGTAAACAGTTCTACGAGCAGTACTTC	CASSKQFYEQYF
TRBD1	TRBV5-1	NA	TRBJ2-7	TGCGCCAGCAGACCCGGGACAGGATTTCATAGGAGCTCCTACGAGCAGTACTTC	CASRPGTGFHRSSYEQYF
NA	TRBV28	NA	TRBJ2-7	TGTGCCAGCAGTTTAGGCCGAGCGAGCGAGCAGTACTTC	CASSLGRASEQYF
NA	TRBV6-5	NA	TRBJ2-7	TGTGCCAGCAGTTCCCGACAGATCGAGCAGTACTTC	CASSSRQIEQYF
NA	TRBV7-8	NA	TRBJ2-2	TGTGCCAGCAGCGAAGAGGATCCAACCGGGGAGCTGTTTTTT	CASSEEDPTGELFF
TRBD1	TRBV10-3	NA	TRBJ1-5	TGTGCCACCCAGGGACAGGGGTTGGATAAGCCCCAGCATTTT	CATQGQGLDKPQHF
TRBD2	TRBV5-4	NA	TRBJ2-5	TGTGCCAGCAGCCCGGGGGGTGGGAGCAGCCAAGAGACCCAGTACTTC	CASSPGGGSSQETQYF
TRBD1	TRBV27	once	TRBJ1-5	TGTGCCAGCAGTTCCGGGACAGGGGGCTTGTTTGGCAATCAGCCCCAGCATTTT	CASSSGTGGLFGNQPQHF
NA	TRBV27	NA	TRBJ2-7	TGTGCCAGCAGTTCACGACAGCGAAACTACGAGCAGTACTTC	CASSSRQRNYEQYF
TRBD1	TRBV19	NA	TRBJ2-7	TGTGCCAGTAGTACCACAGGGGGCTCGTACGAGCAGTACTTC	CASSTTGGSYEQYF
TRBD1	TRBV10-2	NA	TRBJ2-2	TGCGCCAGCAGGTCGGGACAGTGGACCGGGGAGCTGTTTTTT	CASRSGQWTGELFF
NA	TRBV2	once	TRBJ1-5	TGTGCCAGCAGTGAAGCGGGGGCTCCTCAGCATTTT	CASSEAGAPQHF
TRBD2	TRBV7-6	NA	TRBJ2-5	TGTGCCAGCAGCTCTAACCCGGGACTAGAAGAGACCCAGTACTTC	CASSSNPGLEETQYF
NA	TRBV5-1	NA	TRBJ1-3	TGCGCCAGCAGCGCTAGACAGAGCTCTGGAAACACCATATATTTT	CASSARQSSGNTIYF
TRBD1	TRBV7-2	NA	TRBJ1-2	TGTGCCAGCAGCTCGACAGGGGGCGGTGGTGGCTACACCTTC	CASSSTGGGGGYTF
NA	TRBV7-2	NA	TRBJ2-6	TGTGCCACCGTCACAGGGTTTTCTGGGGCCAACGTCCTGACTTTC	CATVTGFSGANVLTF
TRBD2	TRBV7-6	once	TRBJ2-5	TGTGCCAGCAGCTTAAGGGCGGGGGTCCAAGAGACCCAGTACTTC	CASSLRAGVQETQYF
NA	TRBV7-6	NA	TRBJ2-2	TGTGCCAGCAGCCCTAGGGGGGGGGCCACCGGGGAGCTGTTTTTT	CASSPRGGATGELFF
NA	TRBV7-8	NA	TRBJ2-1	TGTGCCAGCAGCCCTAACGATAACTCCTACAATGAGCAGTTCTTC	CASSPNDNSYNEQFF
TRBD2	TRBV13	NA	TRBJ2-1	TGTGCCAGCAGCTCTAAGACTAGCGGGGGGCCGCTAGACAATGAGCAGTTCTTC	CASSSKTSGGPLDNEQFF
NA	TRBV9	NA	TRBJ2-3	TGTGCCAGCAGCCTTAGGACAAGCACAGATACGCAGTATTTT	CASSLRTSTDTQYF
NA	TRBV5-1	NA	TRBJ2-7	TGCGCCAGCAGCTTGGGACCAGATCTAGGCTCCTACGAGCAGTACTTC	CASSLGPDLGSYEQYF
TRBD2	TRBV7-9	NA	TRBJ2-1	TGTGCCAGCAGCCCGCGACTAGCCAGGAGCTCCTACAATGAGCAGTTCTTC	CASSPRLARSSYNEQFF
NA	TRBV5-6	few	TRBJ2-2	TGTGCCAGCAGCTGGACGACAGGACCGACCGGGGAGCTGTTTTTT	CASSWTTGPTGELFF
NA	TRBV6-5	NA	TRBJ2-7	TGTGCCAGCAGTTACGGGCCGGGGGTCTACGAGCAGTACTTC	CASSYGPGVYEQYF
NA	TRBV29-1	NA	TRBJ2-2	TGCAGCGTACCCGTCGCGGACACCGGGGAGCTGTTTTTT	CSVPVADTGELFF
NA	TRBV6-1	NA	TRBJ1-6	TGTGCCAGTGAATGGACAGCAGAGAATTCACCCCTCCACTTT	CASEWTAENSPLHF
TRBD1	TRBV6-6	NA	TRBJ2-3	TGTGCCAGCAGTTATGGGGACAGGGGCCTATATTTT	CASSYGDRGLYF
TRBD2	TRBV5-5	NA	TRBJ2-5	TGTGCCAGCAGCTCGGGACTAGCTGAGATGGAGACCCAGTACTTC	CASSSGLAEMETQYF
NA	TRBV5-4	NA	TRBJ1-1	TGTGCCAGCAGCTTGTCCAGTATGAACACTGAAGCTTTCTTT	CASSLSSMNTEAFF
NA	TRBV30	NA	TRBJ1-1	TGTGCCTGGAGTTCCGGACAACCGTTGTTAGCTTTCTTT	CAWSSGQPLLAFF
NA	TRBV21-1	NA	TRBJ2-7	TGTGCCAGCAGCAAAGTGGGACAGGAACGTCGAAGCTCCTACGAGCAGTACTTC	CASSKVGQERRSSYEQYF
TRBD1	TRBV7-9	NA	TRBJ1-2	TGTGCCAGCAGCCCATTGACAGGGTCTGGCTACACCTTC	CASSPLTGSGYTF
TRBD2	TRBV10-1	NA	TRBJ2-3	TGCGCCAGCAGTGAGTCAAGACTAGCGGGGAGCACAGATACGCAGTATTTT	CASSESRLAGSTDTQYF
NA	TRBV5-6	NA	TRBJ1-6	TGTGCCAGCAGCTTGGCGCAGGGGCACTCACCCCTCCACTTT	CASSLAQGHSPLHF
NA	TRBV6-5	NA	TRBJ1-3	TGTGCCAGCAAACTACAGGGTGTAGCTGGAAACACCATATATTTT	CASKLQGVAGNTIYF
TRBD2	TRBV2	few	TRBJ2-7	TGTGCCAGCTACGAGCGGGGGGCGTCCTACGAGCAGTACTTC	CASYERGASYEQYF
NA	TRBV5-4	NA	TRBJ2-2	TGTGCCAGCAGCTTGGCTACGCGGGTGAGCACCGGGGAGCTGTTTTTT	CASSLATRVSTGELFF
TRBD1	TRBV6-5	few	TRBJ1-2	TGTGCCAGCAGCACCGCGCCCGGGACAGGCTATGGCTACACCTTC	CASSTAPGTGYGYTF
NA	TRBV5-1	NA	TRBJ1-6	TGCGCCAGCAGCTTGGTTGGGGGCGGTAATTCACCCCTCCACTTT	CASSLVGGGNSPLHF
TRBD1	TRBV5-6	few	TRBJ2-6	TGCGGTATAAAGGGGGACAGGGATATTGCTGGGGCCAACGTCCTGACTTTC	CGIKGDRDIAGANVLTF
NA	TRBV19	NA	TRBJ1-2	TGTGCCAGTAGTATGGTGTCGGTATCCAGGGCTCTCGCTAACTATGGCTACACCTTC	CASSMVSVSRALANYGYTF
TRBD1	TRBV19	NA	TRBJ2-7	TGTGCCAGTAGTATAGTGGGACAGGGTTCCGAGCAGTACTTC	CASSIVGQGSEQYF
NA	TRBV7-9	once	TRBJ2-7	TGTGCCAGCAGCTTAGGTCCCCGGGACTACGAGCAGTACTTC	CASSLGPRDYEQYF
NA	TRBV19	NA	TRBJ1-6	TGTGCCAGTAGAGAAACAGGCTCCTATAATTCACCCCTCCACTTT	CASRETGSYNSPLHF
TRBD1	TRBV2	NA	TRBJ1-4	TGTGCCAGCAGTCGGGACAGGGGTTCGGGGGAAAAACTGTTTTTT	CASSRDRGSGEKLFF
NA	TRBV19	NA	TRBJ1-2	TGTGCCAGTACCCCCGGGGAGAGGTTCTATGGCTACACCTTC	CASTPGERFYGYTF
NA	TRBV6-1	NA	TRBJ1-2	TGTGCCAGCAGTGAGCAGATCTCCGTCTATGGCTACACCTTC	CASSEQISVYGYTF
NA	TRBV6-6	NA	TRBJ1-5	TGTGCCAGCAGTTATCGAGGGAAGCAGCCCCAGCATTTT	CASSYRGKQPQHF
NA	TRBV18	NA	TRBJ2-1	TGTGCCAGCTCAACGTCAGGGCGCTACAATGAGCAGTTCTTC	CASSTSGRYNEQFF
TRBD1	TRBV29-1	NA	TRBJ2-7	TGCAGCGCACAACGACAGGGGACTTACGAGCAGTACTTC	CSAQRQGTYEQYF
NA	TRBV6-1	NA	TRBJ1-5	TGTGCCAGCAGTGGAGAGACTCGCCCCACATCGGCCCAGCATTTT	CASSGETRPTSAQHF
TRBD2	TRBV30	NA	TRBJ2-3	TGTGCCTGGACCCTACTTCCCCGCATACTAGCGGGGGGTACAGATACGCAGTATTTT	CAWTLLPRILAGGTDTQYF
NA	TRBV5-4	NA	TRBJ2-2	TGTGCCAGCAGCTTGGTTCGGGGGGCACTCACCGGGGAGCTGTTTTTT	CASSLVRGALTGELFF
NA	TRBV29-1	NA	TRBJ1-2	TGCAGCGTTGGGGATAACAGGCATGCCTACACCTTC	CSVGDNRHAYTF
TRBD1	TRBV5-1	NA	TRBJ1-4	TGCGCCAGCAGTTTGGGGACAGATGAAAAACTGTTTTTT	CASSLGTDEKLFF
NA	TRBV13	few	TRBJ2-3	TGTGCCAGCAGCTCGTCCCCCGGCACAGATACGCAGTATTTT	CASSSSPGTDTQYF
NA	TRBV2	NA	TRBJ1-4	TGTGCCAGCAGCGACAGCGTAACTAATGAAAAACTGTTTTTT	CASSDSVTNEKLFF
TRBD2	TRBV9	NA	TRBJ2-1	TGTGCCAGCAGCGCGACTAGCGGGGGGGCGGGTGAGCAGTTCTTC	CASSATSGGAGEQFF